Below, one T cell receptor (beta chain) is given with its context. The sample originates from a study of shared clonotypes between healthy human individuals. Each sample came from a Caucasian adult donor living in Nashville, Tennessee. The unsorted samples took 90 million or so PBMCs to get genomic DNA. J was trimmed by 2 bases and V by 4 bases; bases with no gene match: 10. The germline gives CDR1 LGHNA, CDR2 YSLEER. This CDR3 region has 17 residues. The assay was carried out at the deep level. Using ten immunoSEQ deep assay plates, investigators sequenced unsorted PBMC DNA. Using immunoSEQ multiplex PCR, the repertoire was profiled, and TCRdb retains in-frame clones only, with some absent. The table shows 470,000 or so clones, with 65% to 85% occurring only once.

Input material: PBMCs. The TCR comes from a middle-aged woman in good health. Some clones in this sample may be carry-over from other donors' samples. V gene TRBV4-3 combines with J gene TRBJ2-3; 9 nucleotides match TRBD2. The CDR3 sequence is CASSPLAGTENTDTQYF. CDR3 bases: TGCGCCAGCAGCCCTCTAGCGGGAACGGAAAACACAGATACGCAGTATTTT.